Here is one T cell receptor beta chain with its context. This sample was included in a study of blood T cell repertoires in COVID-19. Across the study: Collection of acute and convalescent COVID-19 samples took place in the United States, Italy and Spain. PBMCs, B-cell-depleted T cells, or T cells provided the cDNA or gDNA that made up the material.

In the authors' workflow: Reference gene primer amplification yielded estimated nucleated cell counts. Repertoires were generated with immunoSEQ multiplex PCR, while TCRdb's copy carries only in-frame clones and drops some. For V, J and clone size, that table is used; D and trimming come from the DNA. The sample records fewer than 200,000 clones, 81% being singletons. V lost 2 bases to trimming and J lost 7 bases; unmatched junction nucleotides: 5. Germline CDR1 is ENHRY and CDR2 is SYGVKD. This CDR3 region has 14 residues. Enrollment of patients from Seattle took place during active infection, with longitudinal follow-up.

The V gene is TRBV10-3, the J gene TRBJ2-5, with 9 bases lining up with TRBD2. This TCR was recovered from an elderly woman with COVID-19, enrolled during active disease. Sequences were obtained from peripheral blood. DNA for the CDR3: TGTGCCATCAGTGAGGGACTAGCGAAGGCGACCCAGTACTTC. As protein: CAISEGLAKATQYF.